The rows below give T cell receptor beta chains drawn from one sample of a study of OX40 agonist ivuxolimab in advanced cancers. Some clones are missing from TCRdb's copy, which holds only in-frame ones; the method was immunoSEQ multiplex PCR. In the table there are under 80,000 clones, about 82% of which are singletons. The sample in question was CD4+ or CD8+ T cells sorted from blood, obtained in a trial of the OX40 agonist ivuxolimab. The receptor source for this set is an adult with an advanced solid tumor such as melanoma, head and neck, liver or kidney cancer. CDR3s include the opening cysteine and the closing phenylalanine or tryptophan. The D gene is left open where the match is weak. Size values are once, few and many counts, or a class for expanded clones, and some rows have none.

-,TRBV5-6,TRBJ2-7,TRBD2,CASSLPGTSGGVSYEQYF,TGTGCCAGCAGCTTGCCAGGGACTAGCGGGGGGGTCTCCTACGAGCAGTACTTC
-,TRBV19,TRBJ2-7,-,CASSIQAQGETSYEQYF,TGTGCCAGTAGTATACAGGCCCAGGGTGAAACTTCCTACGAGCAGTACTTC
once,TRBV30,TRBJ2-7,TRBD1,CAWSVGGQGREQYF,TGTGCCTGGAGTGTTGGGGGACAGGGGCGCGAGCAGTACTTC
-,TRBV5-1,TRBJ2-7,TRBD2,CASSTSGGPPYQYF,TGCGCCAGCAGTACAAGCGGGGGGCCCCCTTATCAGTACTTC
-,TRBV5-1,TRBJ2-2,-,CASSLAGKDTGELFF,TGCGCCAGCAGCTTGGCCGGGAAGGACACCGGGGAGCTGTTTTTT
-,TRBV6-1,TRBJ1-2,-,CASSEVEGAVHRHTF,TGTGCCAGCAGTGAAGTAGAGGGCGCAGTACACCGACACACCTTC
-,TRBV28,TRBJ1-5,-,CASSYMGGNQPQHF,TGTGCCAGCAGTTATATGGGTGGCAATCAGCCCCAGCATTTT
-,TRBV30,TRBJ1-6,-,CAWSGTQGVAGSPLHF,TGTGCCTGGAGTGGGACACAGGGAGTTGCGGGTTCACCCCTCCACTTT
few,TRBV30,TRBJ1-1,-,CAWSPFGLEAFF,TGTGCCTGGAGTCCTTTTGGCCTTGAAGCTTTCTTT
-,TRBV14,TRBJ2-3,-,CASSPRGAGPQYF,TGTGCCAGCAGCCCCCGGGGGGCAGGCCCGCAGTATTTT
few,TRBV5-1,TRBJ1-2,-,CASSHLRDNYGYTF,TGCGCCAGCAGCCACCTCCGGGACAACTATGGCTACACCTTC
-,TRBV6-1,TRBJ1-5,-,CASSEGRGFSNQPQHF,TGTGCCAGCAGTGAAGGTAGGGGGTTTAGCAATCAGCCCCAGCATTTT
many,TRBV2,TRBJ1-5,-,CASSEEAGSQPQHF,TGTGCCAGCAGTGAAGAGGCAGGGAGCCAGCCCCAGCATTTT
-,TRBV5-1,TRBJ2-7,-,CASSLKDRDYEQYF,TGCGCCAGCAGCTTGAAGGACCGCGACTACGAGCAGTACTTC
-,TRBV5-1,TRBJ2-1,TRBD1,CASSLTGTVANNEQFF,TGCGCCAGCAGCTTGACCGGGACAGTGGCTAACAATGAGCAGTTCTTC
-,TRBV4-1,TRBJ2-6,-,CASSLPPQGISSGANVLTF,TGCGCCAGCAGCCTCCCACCCCAGGGGATAAGCTCTGGGGCCAACGTCCTGACTTTC
-,TRBV5-5,TRBJ1-1,-,CASSLVPNTEAFF,TGTGCCAGCAGCTTGGTACCGAACACTGAAGCTTTCTTT
-,TRBV4-1,TRBJ2-6,-,CASSQLDTPGANVLTF,TGCGCCAGCAGCCAATTGGACACCCCTGGGGCCAACGTCCTGACTTTC
-,TRBV27,TRBJ1-3,TRBD1,CASSLGQGAVGNTIYF,TGTGCCAGCAGTCTGGGACAGGGGGCTGTTGGAAACACCATATATTTT
few,TRBV28,TRBJ1-1,-,CASSFSGLAAEAFF,TGTGCCAGCAGTTTCTCTGGGTTAGCCGCTGAAGCTTTCTTT
few,TRBV25-1,TRBJ2-2,-,CASKTLVTGELFF,TGTGCCAGCAAGACGCTTGTGACCGGGGAGCTGTTTTTT
-,TRBV11-2,TRBJ1-6,-,CAGMRAGVGNSPLHF,TGTGCCGGAATGCGCGCAGGGGTAGGAAATTCACCCCTCCACTTT
-,TRBV28,TRBJ1-2,-,CASSLDMASGYTF,TGTGCCAGCAGTCTGGACATGGCCAGCGGCTACACCTTC
-,TRBV6-1,TRBJ1-1,TRBD1,CASTLTGRGTEAFF,TGTGCCAGCACCTTGACAGGGAGAGGCACTGAAGCTTTCTTT